Below are 22 T cell receptor beta chains sequenced from a single sample in a study of T cells after yellow fever vaccination. MiXCR was run by TCRdb on the 5' RACE reads, yielding one entry per CDR3 protein. The data show hundreds of thousands of distinct CDR3 sequences, roughly 12% seen once. The sample was PBMCs, taken on the day of the first yellow fever vaccination. These receptors all come from a man between 18 and 35 years old who received the YFV17D yellow fever vaccine.

This clonotype has just a few counts. The chain's CDR3 is CASSQAPRNTEAFF. CDR3 DNA sequence: TGTGCCAGCAGCCAAGCCCCTCGTAACACTGAAGCTTTCTTT. The chain employs TRBV3-1 and TRBJ1-1, with unresolved D. Per germline, CDR1 LGHDT and CDR2 YNNKEL (reference sequence). V was trimmed by 1 base and J by 2 bases, leaving 8 bases between them. The CDR3 runs to 14 residues.

This clonotype was detected ten times or more. The V call is TRBV28, the J call TRBJ1-4; tentatively, D is TRBD1 (6 bases). CDR3 length: 18 residues. V was trimmed by 6 bases and J by 8 bases, leaving 28 bases between them. CDR1 MDHEN and CDR2 SYDVKM come from the germline V gene. CDR3 sequence: CASSPFGTGRGRGEKLFF. The CDR3 DNA reads as TGTGCCAGCAGCCCATTTGGCACAGGGCGGGGACGTGGGGAAAAACTGTTTTTT.

The chain recombines TRBV11-2 with TRBJ2-1, with D tentatively TRBD2 (5 bases). This CDR3 is 17 amino acids long. The V end lost 4 bases, the J end lost 0 bases, and 16 bases lay between the germline ends. Germline values: CDR1 SGHAT, CDR2 FQNNGV. CDR3 in amino acids: CASSSDPAESSYNEQFF. CDR3 nucleotide sequence: TGTGCCAGCAGCTCCGATCCAGCGGAAAGCTCCTACAATGAGCAGTTCTTC.

This clonotype appeared a few times. The chain has TRBV6-4 and TRBJ1-1; D is perhaps TRBD1 (6 bases). CDR1 is MRHNA, CDR2 SNTAGT, per germline. V lost 7 bases and J lost 2, with 17 bases in between. The CDR3 totals 15 residues. Here the CDR3 reads CASKISRGGNTEAFF. CDR3 sequence (DNA): TGTGCCAGCAAGATTAGCAGGGGAGGAAACACTGAAGCTTTCTTT.

The chain uses TRBV30 and TRBJ1-1; tentatively, D is TRBD1 (6 bases). The CDR3 runs 13 residues. The ends were cut back, 3 bases at V and 0 bases at J, with 8 bases in the middle. Germline V gene lookup returns CDR1 GTSNPN and CDR2 SVGIG (reference sequence). CDR3 in amino acids: CAWSHRVNTEAFF. As DNA, the CDR3 is TGTGCCTGGAGCCACAGGGTGAACACTGAAGCTTTCTTT. The whole variable domain, filled in from reference TRBV30 and TRBJ1-1, reads SQTIHQWPATLVQPVGSPLSLECTVEGTSNPNLYWYRQAAGRGLQLLFYSVGIGQISSEVPQNLSASRPQDRQFILSSKKLLLSDSGFYLCAWSHRVNTEAFFGQGTRLTVV.

This clonotype was observed a handful of times. This chain connects TRBV5-5 to TRBJ2-7; D may be TRBD1 (5 bases). CDR1 SGHKS and CDR2 YYEKEE come from the germline V gene (reference sequence). This CDR3 is 14 amino acids long. The ends were cut back, 0 bases at V and 3 bases at J, with 10 bases in the middle. Here the CDR3 DNA reads TGTGCCAGCAGCTTGGGCAGGGAAGGCTACGAGCAGTACGTC. Its translation is CASSLGREGYEQYV.

This clonotype occurred a few times. This chain uses TRBV6-2 or TRBV6-3 with TRBJ2-5, with TRBD2 identical over 9 bases. Germline values: CDR1 MNHEY, CDR2 SVGEGT. The CDR3 length is 14 residues. The J segment lost 2 bases and the V segment lost 5 bases, leaving 3 bases of the junction unmatched. The CDR3: CASSTSGYQETQYF. In DNA, the CDR3 is TGTGCCAGCAGTACTAGCGGGTATCAAGAGACCCAGTACTTC.

The table lists this clonotype with many counts. The V gene is TRBV12-3 or TRBV12-4, the J gene TRBJ2-7; D possibly corresponds to TRBD2 (7 bases). Trimming stripped 3 bases from V and 1 base from J, with 13 bases between. The CDR3 sequence is 15 residues long. CDR3 sequence: CASSLRGTKSYEQYF. The CDR3 DNA is TGTGCCAGCAGTTTGCGGGGGACAAAATCCTACGAGCAGTACTTC.

This clonotype was seen a few times. The V call is TRBV24-1, the J call TRBJ1-5, with a possible D match to TRBD1 (6 bases). The germline gives CDR1 KGHDR, CDR2 SFDVKD. The CDR3 runs 13 residues. Trimming removed 5 bases from V and 6 bases from J, with 10 bases in between. The CDR3 reads CATSAQGTQPQHF. Written as DNA, the CDR3 is TGTGCCACCAGTGCACAGGGTACTCAGCCCCAGCATTTT.

This clonotype was observed a handful of times. The rearrangement joins TRBV3-1 to TRBJ2-5; D is ambiguous. The CDR3 extends over 11 amino acids. CDR1 and CDR2 (germline): LGHDT, YNNKEL (reference sequence). V dropped 1 base and J dropped 8 bases, with 5 bases sitting between them. CDR3 in amino acids: CASSQGITQYF. In DNA, the CDR3 is TGTGCCAGCAGCCAAGGGATTACCCAGTACTTC.

The chain has TRBV6-1 and TRBJ2-5; a possible D gene is TRBD2 (6 bases). The germline CDR1 and CDR2 sequences are MNHNS and SASEGT. The V end lost 3 bases, the J end lost 7 bases, and 18 bases lay between the germline ends. This CDR3 spans 15 amino acids. CDR3 coding DNA: TGTGCCAGCAGTGACCCCGGGACTGAGGTTGGGACCCAGTACTTC. Residues: CASSDPGTEVGTQYF.

The chain combines TRBV29-1 with TRBJ2-5; D assignment may be TRBD1 or TRBD2 (5 bases each). Germline loops: CDR1 SQVTM, CDR2 ANQGSEA. The V gene lost 4 bases and the J gene lost 2 bases, with 14 bases spanning the gap. The CDR3 loop spans 14 amino acids. The CDR3 DNA follows: TGCAGCGTTGTAGAGGGGCGTCGTCAAGAGACCCAGTACTTC. It is translated as CSVVEGRRQETQYF.

In its sample, this clonotype was seen a few times. The chain uses TRBV20-1 and TRBJ1-2, with D possibly TRBD1 on 5 matching bases. V was clipped by 1 base and J by 2 bases, with 8 bases between them. CDR1 and CDR2 from the germline V gene are DFQATT and SNEGSKA (reference sequence). The CDR3 sequence is 13 residues long. The DNA of the CDR3 is TGCAGTGCTAGAGCGCAGGGCAACTATGGCTACACCTTC. It yields the protein CSARAQGNYGYTF.

This clonotype appeared many times. J is TRBJ2-5 and V is TRBV5-1; possibly TRBD1 or TRBD2 for D (5 bases each). V lost 7 bases and J lost 2, with 18 bases in between. This CDR3 is built from 15 residues. Looked up from germline, CDR1 is SGHRS and CDR2 is YFSETQ. The CDR3 sequence: CASESTGTRQETQYF. The CDR3 DNA reads as TGCGCCAGCGAATCAACCGGGACGCGACAAGAGACCCAGTACTTC.

CDR3 region: CASSFDGYSYEQYF. In DNA, the CDR3 is TGTGCCAGCAGCTTTGACGGTTACTCCTACGAGCAGTACTTC. The chain links TRBV11-2 to TRBJ2-7; D remains unclear. This CDR3 comprises 14 residues. Trimming removed 3 bases at V and 0 bases at J, with 9 bases between. From germline, CDR1 is SGHAT and CDR2 FQNNGV.

This clonotype was counted at least ten times. The V gene is TRBV4-1, the J gene TRBJ2-2; D remains ambiguous. Per the germline V gene, CDR1 is MGHRA and CDR2 is YSYEKL. V shed 0 bases and J shed 9 bases, with 2 bases lying between them. The CDR3 spans 11 residues. The CDR3 nucleotides read TGCGCCAGCAGCCAAGATTGGGAGCTGTTTTTT. It codes for CASSQDWELFF.

The chain combines TRBV5-1 with TRBJ2-3; the D gene is possibly TRBD2 (6 bases). The germline CDR1 and CDR2 sequences are SGHRS and YFSETQ. CDR3 size: 16 residues. With 4 bases removed from V and 4 bases from J, the gap between germline ends came to 19 bases. The CDR3 is CASSLLGDFIADTQYF. The CDR3 DNA follows: TGCGCCAGCAGCCTTCTAGGGGACTTCATTGCAGATACGCAGTATTTT. The full variable domain, rest sourced from reference TRBV5-1 and TRBJ2-3, is KAGVTQTPRYLIKTRGQQVTLSCSPISGHRSVSWYQQTPGQGLQFLFEYFSETQRNKGNFPGRFSGRQFSNSRSEMNVSTLELGDSALYLCASSLLGDFIADTQYFGPGTRLTVL.

In this sample, this clonotype turned up a few times. The chain has TRBV19 and TRBJ2-6, with D possibly matching TRBD2 (6 bases). V gave up 8 bases and J gave up 0 bases, with 14 bases separating them. The CDR3 covers 16 residues. Germline CDR1 is LNHDA and CDR2 is SQIVND (reference sequence). As DNA, the CDR3 is TGTGCCAGTGGCGGGATATTTGGCTCTGGGGCCAACGTCCTGACTTTC. Translated, it gives CASGGIFGSGANVLTF.

The rearrangement uses TRBV4-1 and TRBJ1-5; D gene uncertain. V lost 1 base, J lost 6 bases, and 10 bases lay in between. Germline lookup yields CDR1 MGHRA and CDR2 YSYEKL. CDR3 length equals 14 residues. The CDR3 DNA sequence: TGCGCCAGCAGCCAAGCCTCCTCGGGTCAGCCCCAGCATTTT. It encodes CASSQASSGQPQHF.

This CDR3 reads CASSQGQGYNTEAFF. In nucleotides, the CDR3 is TGTGCCAGCAGCCAGGGACAGGGGTATAACACTGAAGCTTTCTTT. This chain connects TRBV3-1 to TRBJ1-1; 10 bases match TRBD1. Germline V gene sequence: CDR1 LGHDT, CDR2 YNNKEL (reference sequence). This CDR3 spans 15 amino acids. V shed 3 bases, J shed 2 bases, and the junction held 3 bases outside the gene matches.

Ten or more counts support this clonotype. V gene TRBV2 combines with J gene TRBJ2-1; TRBD2 is a possible D gene (6 bases). Trimming took off 3 bases at V and 4 bases at J, with 13 bases between the two ends. Germline V gene sequence: CDR1 SNHLY, CDR2 FYNNEI. The CDR3 spans 15 residues. This CDR3 reads CASSELTSPYNEQFF. The DNA of the CDR3 is TGTGCCAGCAGTGAGTTAACTAGCCCGTACAATGAGCAGTTCTTC.

This clonotype came up many times. This chain joins TRBV29-1 and TRBJ1-5; 7 positions agree with TRBD1. CDR3 size: 13 residues. Trimming at V came to 5 bases and at J to 4 bases, leaving 5 bases not matched to a gene. Germline V gene data show CDR1 as SQVTM and CDR2 as ANQGSEA. Here the CDR3 reads CSVKGAENQPQHF. CDR3 in DNA: TGCAGCGTTAAGGGGGCAGAGAATCAGCCCCAGCATTTT.